Each of the 26 T cell receptor beta chains below was sequenced from the same sample in a study of blood T cell repertoires in COVID-19. Method: immunoSEQ multiplex PCR; TCRdb's copy keeps in-frame clones and lacks some. The sample shows roughly 250,000 clones, roughly 84% of them seen only once. Material for sequencing was peripheral blood. Source of these receptors: a man aged 35-49 years with acute or convalescent COVID-19.

The chain combines TRBV6-4 with TRBJ2-3, with D uncertain. Looked up from germline, CDR1 is MRHNA and CDR2 is SNTAGT. Trimming removed 2 bases at V and 2 bases at J, with 8 bases between. The CDR3 has 14 amino acids. Written as DNA, the CDR3 is TGTGCCAGCAGTGACGGCGCGGACACAGATACGCAGTATTTT. Its protein product is CASSDGADTDTQYF.

The rearrangement links TRBV7-3 to TRBJ2-1; tentative D call: TRBD1 (5 bases). V lost 2 bases and J lost 6, with 14 bases in between. The CDR3 contains 15 residues. Germline assignment: CDR1 SGHTA and CDR2 FQGTGA. The CDR3 is CASSLEPGRANEQFF. The CDR3 DNA reads TGTGCCAGCAGCTTAGAGCCTGGCAGGGCCAATGAGCAGTTCTTC.

V and J are TRBV10-3 and TRBJ1-6, with D maybe TRBD1 (5 bases). The germline V gene encodes CDR1 ENHRY and CDR2 SYGVKD. The length of the CDR3 is 13 residues. V dropped 8 bases and J dropped 7 bases, with 12 bases sitting between them. CDR3 loop: CAIQDGGNSPLHF. CDR3 in DNA: TGTGCCATCCAGGACGGGGGGAATTCACCCCTCCACTTT.

In its sample, this clone was seen a few times. The CDR3: CASSYGQVITDTQYF. The CDR3 DNA is TGTGCCAGCAGCTACGGACAGGTTATCACAGATACGCAGTATTTT. The chain joins TRBV6-5 to TRBJ2-3; TRBD1 matches at 7 bases. The CDR3 totals 15 residues. V was clipped by 6 bases and J by 2 bases; unmatched bases: 8. CDR1 and CDR2 (germline): MNHEY, SVGAGI.

This rearrangement joins TRBV2 to TRBJ1-6; 7 bases line up with TRBD1. Germline values: CDR1 SNHLY, CDR2 FYNNEI. V was clipped by 6 bases and J by 8 bases; unmatched bases: 10. CDR3 length: 15 amino acids. The CDR3 region is CASSGLDRADSPLHF. CDR3 nucleotides: TGTGCCAGCAGCGGTCTCGACAGGGCTGATTCACCCCTCCACTTT.

V usage is TRBV24-1 and J usage is TRBJ1-2, with a tentative D call TRBD1 (5 bases). Germline V lookup: CDR1 KGHDR, CDR2 SFDVKD. The CDR3 has 15 residues. The ends were cut back, 2 bases at V and 7 bases at J, with 16 bases in the middle. CDR3 coding DNA: TGTGCCACCAGTGATTCACGCAGGGCTGCCGTTGGCTACACCTTC. Protein: CATSDSRRAAVGYTF.

This chain joins TRBV6-5 and TRBJ1-4; possibly TRBD1 for D (6 bases). The CDR3 totals 14 residues. V lost 7 bases and J lost 7, with 16 bases in between. Germline CDR1 reads MNHEY; CDR2 reads SVGAGI. The CDR3 here is CASKEGGAGEKLFF. The CDR3 DNA is TGTGCCAGCAAAGAAGGGGGGGCTGGTGAAAAACTGTTTTTT.

Worth noting for this clone: Other nucleotide sequences in the sample specify the same CDR3. The chain carries TRBV7-9 and TRBJ1-3; D gene ambiguous. This CDR3 is built from 11 residues. Looked up from germline, CDR1 is SEHNR and CDR2 is FQNEAQ (reference sequence). V was pared by 6 bases and J by 4 bases, with 4 bases between. The CDR3 sequence is CASRSGNTIYF. The CDR3 nucleotides read TGTGCCAGCAGGTCGGGAAACACCATATATTTT.

V gene TRBV6-1 combines with J gene TRBJ1-1; D possibly corresponds to TRBD1 (6 bases). V lost 2 bases and J lost 5, with 18 bases in between. The germline CDR1 and CDR2 sequences are MNHNS and SASEGT. This CDR3 comprises 16 residues. The DNA of the CDR3 is TGTGCCAGCAGTGAACTGGGGGCCAGTAAATTAACTGAAGCTTTCTTT. This codes for CASSELGASKLTEAFF.

This clone was detected once. V is TRBV19 and J is TRBJ1-1, with D maybe TRBD1 (5 bases). The CDR3 is 13 residues long. V lost 4 bases and J lost 1, with 7 bases in between. Germline V CDR1 and CDR2: LNHDA, SQIVND (reference sequence). CDR3 in DNA: TGTGCCAGTAGTAGTGGACAGAACACTGAAGCTTTCTTT. Translated, it gives CASSSGQNTEAFF. The full variable domain, rest sourced from reference TRBV19 and TRBJ1-1, is DGGITQSPKYLFRKEGQNVTLSCEQNLNHDAMYWYRQDPGQGLRLIYYSQIVNDFQKGDIAEGYSVSREKKESFPLTVTSAQKNPTAFYLCASSSGQNTEAFFGQGTRLTVV.

The J gene is TRBJ2-5, the V gene TRBV11-3, with 7 bases fitting TRBD1. V gave up 3 bases and J gave up 3 bases; unmatched junction bases: 1. Germline-derived CDR1 and CDR2 are SGHNT and YENEEA. This CDR3 has 13 residues. The CDR3 nucleotides are TGTGCCAGCAGCTTTACAGGGGAAGAGACCCAGTACTTC. Translated, it gives CASSFTGEETQYF.

Here the CDR3 reads CASSTDYSRGTDTQYF. In DNA form, the CDR3 reads TGTGCCAGCAGTACCGACTATTCGAGGGGCACAGATACGCAGTATTTT. The V and J genes are TRBV6-6 and TRBJ2-3, with D possibly matching TRBD2 (5 bases). The CDR3 contains 16 residues. Trimming pared 5 bases from V and 1 base from J, leaving 16 bases between. Germline-derived CDR1 and CDR2 are MNHNY and SVGAGI (reference sequence).

This clone has a handful of counts. V usage is TRBV5-1 and J usage is TRBJ1-2; weak D call: TRBD1 (5 bases). V gave up 3 bases and J gave up 7 bases, with 10 bases separating them. Per the germline V gene, CDR1 is SGHRS and CDR2 is YFSETQ. The CDR3 has 12 amino acids. The CDR3 spells CASSSQGSGYTF. For the CDR3, the DNA is TGCGCCAGCAGCTCGCAGGGTTCTGGCTACACCTTC. The entire variable domain, with the rest obtained from reference TRBV5-1 and TRBJ1-2, is as follows: KAGVTQTPRYLIKTRGQQVTLSCSPISGHRSVSWYQQTPGQGLQFLFEYFSETQRNKGNFPGRFSGRQFSNSRSEMNVSTLELGDSALYLCASSSQGSGYTFGSGTRLTVV.

The CDR3 DNA is TGTGCCAGCAGCCCTGGCTTTCGGGGACTAAGCACAGATACGCAGTATTTT. Encoded protein: CASSPGFRGLSTDTQYF. V gene TRBV5-8 combines with J gene TRBJ2-3, with TRBD2 matching over 7 bases. The germline V gene encodes CDR1 SGHTS and CDR2 YDEGEE. The trim removed 4 bases at V and 0 bases at J, leaving 11 bases unmatched. This CDR3 has 17 residues.

The V call is TRBV7-2, the J call TRBJ1-2; 8 nucleotides align to TRBD1. J gave up 4 bases and V 5 bases, and 9 bases lay outside the gene matches. CDR1 is SGHTA, CDR2 FQGNSA, per germline. The CDR3 runs to 15 residues. The CDR3 DNA follows: TGTGCCAGCAGCCAGGGACAGGTTACCCTCTATGGCTACACCTTC. Translation: CASSQGQVTLYGYTF.

This clone was detected only once. This chain connects TRBV11-2 to TRBJ1-3; 8 nucleotides line up with TRBD1. The CDR3 is 17 amino acids. After removal of 2 bases from V and 0 bases from J, the junction contained 6 bases not matched to a gene. Germline V gene lookup returns CDR1 SGHAT and CDR2 FQNNGV. This CDR3 reads CASSLLGTGRSGNTIYF. The CDR3 coding sequence is TGTGCCAGCAGCTTACTGGGGACAGGCCGCTCTGGAAACACCATATATTTT.

J is TRBJ2-5 and V is TRBV19; 11 bases agree with TRBD2. Germline V CDR1 and CDR2: LNHDA, SQIVND (reference sequence). V lost 5 bases, J lost 5 bases, and 7 bases stayed unmatched. This CDR3 is 15 amino acids long. The CDR3 nucleotides are TGTGCCAGTAGTCGGACTAGCGGGTATGTGGAGACCCAGTACTTC. It encodes CASSRTSGYVETQYF.

The chain joins TRBV6-1 to TRBJ1-2; D gene unclear. The germline V gene encodes CDR1 MNHNS and CDR2 SASEGT. The CDR3 contains 13 residues. V shed 0 bases and J shed 8 bases, with 10 bases lying between them. CDR3 nucleotide sequence: TGTGCCAGCAGTGAAGCGTGGCAATCCGGCTACACCTTC. Amino acid sequence: CASSEAWQSGYTF.

The chain combines TRBV27 with TRBJ1-5; a weak D match, TRBD1 (6 bases). The CDR3 runs to 14 residues. V was pared by 4 bases and J by 7 bases, with 14 bases between. The germline CDR1 and CDR2 sequences are MNHEY and SMNVEV (reference sequence). The DNA for the CDR3 is TGTGCCAGCAGTTCCAGGGGATTTGGCCAGCCCCAGCATTTT. Its translation: CASSSRGFGQPQHF.

V usage is TRBV3-1 (or the pseudogene TRBV3-2) and J usage is TRBJ1-2, with 7 positions matching TRBD1. The trim removed 4 bases at V and 6 bases at J, leaving 11 bases unmatched. The CDR3 extends over 15 amino acids. The germline CDR1 and CDR2 sequences are LGHDT and YNNKEL (reference sequence). The CDR3 protein is CASSLTSGRGNGYTF. In DNA, the CDR3 is TGTGCCAGCAGCCTTACTTCCGGCAGGGGGAATGGCTACACCTTC.

In its sample, this clone was seen once. The V and J genes are TRBV19 and TRBJ2-1; perhaps TRBD2 as D (7 bases). Trimming stripped 2 bases from V and 9 bases from J, with 11 bases between. Germline V lookup: CDR1 LNHDA, CDR2 SQIVND (reference sequence). The CDR3 sequence is 13 residues long. This CDR3 reads CASSITGGSEQFF. The CDR3 DNA sequence: TGTGCCAGTAGTATAACGGGGGGCTCTGAGCAGTTCTTC.

J is TRBJ2-2 and V is TRBV11-2, with D unresolved. Germline values: CDR1 SGHAT, CDR2 FQNNGV. The length of the CDR3 is 15 residues. Deletions cut 3 bases from V and 4 bases from J, with 12 bases between. DNA of the CDR3: TGTGCCAGCAGCTTGCAGGTTGTGGGCACCGGGGAGCTGTTTTTT. Its translation: CASSLQVVGTGELFF.

The J gene is TRBJ1-1, the V gene TRBV3-1 (or the pseudogene TRBV3-2); the D gene is possibly TRBD1 (5 bases). Per germline, CDR1 LGHDT and CDR2 YNNKEL (reference sequence). Trimming removed 3 bases at V and 6 bases at J, with 11 bases between. This CDR3 contains 13 residues. This CDR3 reads CASSHSGIAEAFF. The CDR3 nucleotides read TGTGCCAGCAGCCATTCAGGGATCGCTGAAGCTTTCTTT.

The rearrangement joins TRBV19 to TRBJ2-7; TRBD1 aligns across 9 bases. The CDR3 contains 16 residues. Germline V gene sequence: CDR1 LNHDA, CDR2 SQIVND (reference sequence). Unmatched junction bases numbered 14, after V lost 6 bases and J lost 5 bases. The CDR3 region is CASSRFLGQGFNEQYF. CDR3 in DNA: TGTGCCAGTAGCCGATTTCTGGGACAGGGTTTCAACGAGCAGTACTTC.

The CDR3 loop reads CASSSTGSGTGELFF. DNA for the CDR3: TGTGCCAGCAGTTCCACAGGGTCGGGCACCGGGGAGCTGTTTTTT. This sequence joins TRBV6-5 and TRBJ2-2; D may be TRBD1 (6 bases). CDR3 length: 15 residues. V gave up 4 bases and J gave up 4 bases, with 13 bases separating them. CDR1 is MNHEY and CDR2 is SVGAGI in the germline V gene.

This chain joins TRBV19 and TRBJ2-1, with 9 bases aligning to TRBD2. The CDR3 runs to 20 residues. Trimming took 5 bases from V and 0 from J; bases not matched to a gene: 17. The germline V gene has CDR1 LNHDA and CDR2 SQIVND (reference sequence). The CDR3: CASSARSGGGAISSYNEQFF. In DNA form, the CDR3 reads TGTGCCAGTAGTGCCCGGTCTGGCGGGGGGGCAATAAGCTCCTACAATGAGCAGTTCTTC.